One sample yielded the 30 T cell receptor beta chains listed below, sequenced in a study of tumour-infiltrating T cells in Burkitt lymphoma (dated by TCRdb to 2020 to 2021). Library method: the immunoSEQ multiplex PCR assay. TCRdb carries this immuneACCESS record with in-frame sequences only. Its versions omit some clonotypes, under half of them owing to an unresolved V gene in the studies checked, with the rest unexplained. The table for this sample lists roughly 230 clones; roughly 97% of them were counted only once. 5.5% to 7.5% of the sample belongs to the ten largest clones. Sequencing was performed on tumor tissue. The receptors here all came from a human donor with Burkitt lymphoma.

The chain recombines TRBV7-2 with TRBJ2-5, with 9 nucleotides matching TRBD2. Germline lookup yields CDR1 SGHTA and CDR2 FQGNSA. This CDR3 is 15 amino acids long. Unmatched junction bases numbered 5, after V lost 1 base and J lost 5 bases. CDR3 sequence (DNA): TGTGCCAGCAGCTTAGGCGGGGGGGCCTGGGAGACCCAGTACTTC. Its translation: CASSLGGGAWETQYF.

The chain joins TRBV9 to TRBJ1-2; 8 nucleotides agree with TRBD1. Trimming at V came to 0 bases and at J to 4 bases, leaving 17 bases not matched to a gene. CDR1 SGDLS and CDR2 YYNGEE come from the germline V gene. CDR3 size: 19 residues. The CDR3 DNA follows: TGTGCCAGCAGCGTAGCAAGTAAGAGGACAGGGCTTGACGGCTATGGCTACACCTTC. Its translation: CASSVASKRTGLDGYGYTF.

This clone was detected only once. In DNA, the CDR3 is TGTGCCACCAGCAGAGATCCGGGGGTTAGGGAGCAGTACTTC. Translation: CATSRDPGVREQYF. The J gene is TRBJ2-7, the V gene TRBV15, with D possibly matching TRBD2 (6 bases). The CDR3 extends over 14 amino acids. Germline V gene lookup returns CDR1 LNHNV and CDR2 YYDKDF (reference sequence). Trimming shortened V by 0 bases and J by 7 bases, and 13 bases separated the two germline ends.

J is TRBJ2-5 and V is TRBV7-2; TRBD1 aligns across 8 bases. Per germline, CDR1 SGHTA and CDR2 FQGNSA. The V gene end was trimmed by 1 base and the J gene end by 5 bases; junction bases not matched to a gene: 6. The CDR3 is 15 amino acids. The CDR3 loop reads CASSLEGRGLETQYF. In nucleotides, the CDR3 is TGTGCCAGCAGCTTAGAAGGCAGGGGGCTTGAGACCCAGTACTTC.

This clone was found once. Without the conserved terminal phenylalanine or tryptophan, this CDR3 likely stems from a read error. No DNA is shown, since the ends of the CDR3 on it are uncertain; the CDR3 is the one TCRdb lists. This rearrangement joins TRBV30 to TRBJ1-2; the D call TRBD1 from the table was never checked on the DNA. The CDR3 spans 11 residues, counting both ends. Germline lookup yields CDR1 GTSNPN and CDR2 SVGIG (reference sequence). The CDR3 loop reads CAWSRNREIRL.

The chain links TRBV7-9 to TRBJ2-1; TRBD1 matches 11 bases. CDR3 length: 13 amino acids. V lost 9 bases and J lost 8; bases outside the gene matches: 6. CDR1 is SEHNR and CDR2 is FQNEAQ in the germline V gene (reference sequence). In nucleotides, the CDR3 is TGTGCCAGTTGGACAGGGGGCATTGATGAGCAGTTCTTC. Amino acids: CASWTGGIDEQFF.

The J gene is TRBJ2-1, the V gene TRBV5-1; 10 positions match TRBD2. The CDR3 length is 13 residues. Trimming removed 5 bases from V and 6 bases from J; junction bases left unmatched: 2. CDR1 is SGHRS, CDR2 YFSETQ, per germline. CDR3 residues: CASRSSGGNEQFF. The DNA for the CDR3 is TGCGCCAGCAGGTCTAGCGGGGGCAATGAGCAGTTCTTC.

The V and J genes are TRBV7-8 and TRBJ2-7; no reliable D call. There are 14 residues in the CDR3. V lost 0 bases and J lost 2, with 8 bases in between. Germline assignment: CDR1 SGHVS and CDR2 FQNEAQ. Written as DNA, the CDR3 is TGTGCCAGCAGCTTAGCCGGTACTACCTACGAGCAGTACTTC. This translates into CASSLAGTTYEQYF.

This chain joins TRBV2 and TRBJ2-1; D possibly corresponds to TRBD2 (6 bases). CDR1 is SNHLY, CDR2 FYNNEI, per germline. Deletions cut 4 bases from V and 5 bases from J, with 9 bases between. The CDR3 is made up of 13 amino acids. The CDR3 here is CASSVGLNNEQFF. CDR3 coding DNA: TGTGCCAGCAGTGTGGGACTTAACAATGAGCAGTTCTTC.

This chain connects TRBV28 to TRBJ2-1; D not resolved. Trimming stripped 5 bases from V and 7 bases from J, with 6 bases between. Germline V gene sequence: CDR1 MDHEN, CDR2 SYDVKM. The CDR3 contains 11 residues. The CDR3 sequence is CASSVGNEQFF. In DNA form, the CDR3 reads TGTGCCAGCAGTGTCGGAAATGAGCAGTTCTTC.

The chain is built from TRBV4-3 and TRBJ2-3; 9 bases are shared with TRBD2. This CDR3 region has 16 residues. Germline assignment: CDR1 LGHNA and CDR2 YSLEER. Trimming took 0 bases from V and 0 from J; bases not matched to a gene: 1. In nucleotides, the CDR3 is TGCGCCAGCAGCCAAGATGGACTAGCGAGCACAGATACGCAGTATTTT. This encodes CASSQDGLASTDTQYF.

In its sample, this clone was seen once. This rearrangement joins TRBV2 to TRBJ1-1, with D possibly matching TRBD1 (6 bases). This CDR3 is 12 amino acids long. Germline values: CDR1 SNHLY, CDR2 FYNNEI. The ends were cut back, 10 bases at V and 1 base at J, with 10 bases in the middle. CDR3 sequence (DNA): TGTGCCACGAACAGGGCGAACACTGAAGCTTTCTTT. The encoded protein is CATNRANTEAFF.

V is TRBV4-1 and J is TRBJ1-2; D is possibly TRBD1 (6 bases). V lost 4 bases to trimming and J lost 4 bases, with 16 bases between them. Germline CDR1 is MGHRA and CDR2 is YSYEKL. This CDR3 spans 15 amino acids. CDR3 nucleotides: TGCGCCAGCAGCCGAGGGGGACCGACCATCTATGGCTACACCTTC. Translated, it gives CASSRGGPTIYGYTF.

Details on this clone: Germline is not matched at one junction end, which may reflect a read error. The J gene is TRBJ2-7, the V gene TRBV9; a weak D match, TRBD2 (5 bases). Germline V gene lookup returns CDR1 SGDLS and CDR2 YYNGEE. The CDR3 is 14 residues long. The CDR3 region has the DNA TGTGCCAGTAGCGTAGATGTAGGACCCTACGAGCAGTACTTC. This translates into CASSVDVGPYEQYF.

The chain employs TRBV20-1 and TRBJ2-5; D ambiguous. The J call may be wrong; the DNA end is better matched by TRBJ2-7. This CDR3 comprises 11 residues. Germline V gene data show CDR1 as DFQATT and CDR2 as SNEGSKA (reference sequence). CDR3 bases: TGCAGTGCTAACCTCAGGTCCGAGCAGTACTTC. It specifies CSANLRSEQYF.

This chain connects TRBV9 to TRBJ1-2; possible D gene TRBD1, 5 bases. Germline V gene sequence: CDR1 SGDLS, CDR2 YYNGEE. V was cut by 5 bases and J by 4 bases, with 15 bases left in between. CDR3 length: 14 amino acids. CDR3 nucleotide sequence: TGTGCCAGCAGTTCCAGCGGGGGGGGCTATGGCTACACCTTC. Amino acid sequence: CASSSSGGGYGYTF.

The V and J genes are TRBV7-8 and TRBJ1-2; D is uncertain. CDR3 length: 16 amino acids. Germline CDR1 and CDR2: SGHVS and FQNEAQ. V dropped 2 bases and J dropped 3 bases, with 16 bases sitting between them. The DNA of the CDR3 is TGTGCCAGCAGCTTAAGGGAGGCGGTTTTGGACTATGGCTACACCTTC. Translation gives CASSLREAVLDYGYTF.

Here the CDR3 reads CASSNPTGANTEAFF. In nucleotides, the CDR3 is TGCGCCAGCAGCAACCCGACAGGGGCGAACACTGAAGCTTTCTTT. This sequence joins TRBV5-1 and TRBJ1-1; 8 bases map to TRBD1. Trimming at V came to 4 bases and at J to 1 base, leaving 6 bases not matched to a gene. The length of the CDR3 is 15 residues. Germline V gene sequence: CDR1 SGHRS, CDR2 YFSETQ.

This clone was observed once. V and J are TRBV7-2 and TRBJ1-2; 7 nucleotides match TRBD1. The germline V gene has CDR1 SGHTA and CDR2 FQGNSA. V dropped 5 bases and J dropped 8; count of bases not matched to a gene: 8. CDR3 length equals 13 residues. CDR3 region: CASSPGTVDGYTF. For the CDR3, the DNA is TGTGCCAGCAGCCCTGGGACAGTCGACGGCTACACCTTC.

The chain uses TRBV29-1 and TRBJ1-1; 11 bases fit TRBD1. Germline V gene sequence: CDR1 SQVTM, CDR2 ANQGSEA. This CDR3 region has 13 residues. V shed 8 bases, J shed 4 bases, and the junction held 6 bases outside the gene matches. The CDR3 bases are TGCAGCCCGGACAGGGGGCTCGGCACTGAAGCTTTCTTT. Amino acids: CSPDRGLGTEAFF.

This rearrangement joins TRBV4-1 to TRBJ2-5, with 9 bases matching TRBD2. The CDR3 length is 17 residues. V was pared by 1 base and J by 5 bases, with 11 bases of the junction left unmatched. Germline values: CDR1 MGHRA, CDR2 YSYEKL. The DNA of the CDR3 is TGCGCCAGCAGCCAAGGGGGGGGACTAGCTTCGAAGGAGACCCAGTACTTC. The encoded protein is CASSQGGGLASKETQYF.

The CDR3 nucleotides read TGTGCCAGCAGTTACTCGTTTGTCGACCAAGAGACCCAGTACTTC. It encodes CASSYSFVDQETQYF. The chain employs TRBV6-6 and TRBJ2-5; no reliable D call. Germline CDR1 is MNHNY and CDR2 is SVGAGI (reference sequence). The V end was cut by 0 bases, the J end by 0 bases, with 8 bases between. The CDR3 length is 15 residues.

CDR3 loop: CASSQEAGDYGYTF. CDR3 coding DNA: TGCGCCAGCAGCCAAGAGGCGGGGGACTATGGCTACACCTTC. The J gene is TRBJ1-2, the V gene TRBV4-3; a possible D gene is TRBD1 (5 bases). This CDR3 has 14 residues. The V end lost 0 bases, the J end lost 3 bases, and 8 bases lay between the germline ends. Germline assignment: CDR1 LGHNA and CDR2 YSLEER.

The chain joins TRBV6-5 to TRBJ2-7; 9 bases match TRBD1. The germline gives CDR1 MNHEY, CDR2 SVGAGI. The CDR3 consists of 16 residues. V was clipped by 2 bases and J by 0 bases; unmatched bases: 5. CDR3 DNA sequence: TGTGCCAGCAGTTACCCCGGGACAGGGACCTCCTACGAGCAGTACTTC. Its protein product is CASSYPGTGTSYEQYF.

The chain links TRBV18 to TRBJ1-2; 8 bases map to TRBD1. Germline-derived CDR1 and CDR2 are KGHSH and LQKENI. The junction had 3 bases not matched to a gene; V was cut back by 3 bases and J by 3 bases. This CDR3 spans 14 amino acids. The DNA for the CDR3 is TGTGCCAGCTCACCTCAACAGGGGGACTATGGCTACACCTTC. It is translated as CASSPQQGDYGYTF.

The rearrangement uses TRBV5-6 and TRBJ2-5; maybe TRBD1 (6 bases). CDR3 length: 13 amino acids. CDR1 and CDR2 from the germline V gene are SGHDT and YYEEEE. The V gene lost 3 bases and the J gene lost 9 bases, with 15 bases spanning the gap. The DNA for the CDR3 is TGTGCCAGCAGCTGGGGCGGAGCAGGGGCCCAGTACTTC. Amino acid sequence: CASSWGGAGAQYF.

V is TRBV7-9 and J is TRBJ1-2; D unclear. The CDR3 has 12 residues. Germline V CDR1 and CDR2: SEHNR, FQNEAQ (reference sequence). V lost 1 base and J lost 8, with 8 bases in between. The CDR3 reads CASSLGGMGYTF. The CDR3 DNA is TGTGCCAGCAGCTTAGGGGGAATGGGCTACACCTTC.

The CDR3 sequence is CASARGTDTQYF. The CDR3 nucleotides are TGTGCCAGCGCGAGAGGCACAGATACGCAGTATTTT. This chain joins TRBV2 and TRBJ2-3; D is uncertain. The CDR3 length is 12 residues. From germline, CDR1 is SNHLY and CDR2 FYNNEI. The V end lost 8 bases, the J end lost 1 base, and 7 bases lay between the germline ends.

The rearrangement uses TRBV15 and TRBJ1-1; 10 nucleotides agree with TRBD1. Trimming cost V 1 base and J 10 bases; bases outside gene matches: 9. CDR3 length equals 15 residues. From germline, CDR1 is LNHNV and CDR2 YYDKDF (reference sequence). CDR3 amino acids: CATSRGLTGGAGAFF. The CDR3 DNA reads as TGTGCCACCAGCAGAGGCCTGACAGGGGGCGCGGGAGCTTTCTTT.

CDR3 bases: TGTGCCAGCAGTTTAGACAGGGGGCGCTTGTACGAGCAGTACTTC. Translated, it gives CASSLDRGRLYEQYF. The chain joins TRBV27 to TRBJ2-7; 10 nucleotides align to TRBD1. Germline V CDR1 and CDR2: MNHEY, SMNVEV (reference sequence). The V and J ends lost 2 bases and 4 bases, in that order; junction bases with no gene match: 5. This CDR3 spans 15 amino acids.